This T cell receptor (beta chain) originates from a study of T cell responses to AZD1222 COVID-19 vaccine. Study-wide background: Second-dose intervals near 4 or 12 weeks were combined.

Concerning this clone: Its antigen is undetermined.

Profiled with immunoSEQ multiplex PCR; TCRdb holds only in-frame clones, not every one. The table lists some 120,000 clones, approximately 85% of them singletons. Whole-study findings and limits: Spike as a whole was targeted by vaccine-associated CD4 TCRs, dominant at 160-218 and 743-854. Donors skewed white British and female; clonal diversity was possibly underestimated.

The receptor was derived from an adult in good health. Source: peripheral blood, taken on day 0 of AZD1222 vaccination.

The CDR3 is CASTPWDWGQETQYF. The CDR3 nucleotides are TGTGCCAGCACTCCTTGGGACTGGGGTCAAGAGACCCAGTACTTC. This rearrangement joins TRBV6-6 to TRBJ2-5, with D maybe TRBD2 (6 bases). CDR1 MNHNY and CDR2 SVGAGI come from the germline V gene (reference sequence). The CDR3 loop spans 15 amino acids. V lost 7 bases to trimming and J lost 2 bases, with 17 bases between them.